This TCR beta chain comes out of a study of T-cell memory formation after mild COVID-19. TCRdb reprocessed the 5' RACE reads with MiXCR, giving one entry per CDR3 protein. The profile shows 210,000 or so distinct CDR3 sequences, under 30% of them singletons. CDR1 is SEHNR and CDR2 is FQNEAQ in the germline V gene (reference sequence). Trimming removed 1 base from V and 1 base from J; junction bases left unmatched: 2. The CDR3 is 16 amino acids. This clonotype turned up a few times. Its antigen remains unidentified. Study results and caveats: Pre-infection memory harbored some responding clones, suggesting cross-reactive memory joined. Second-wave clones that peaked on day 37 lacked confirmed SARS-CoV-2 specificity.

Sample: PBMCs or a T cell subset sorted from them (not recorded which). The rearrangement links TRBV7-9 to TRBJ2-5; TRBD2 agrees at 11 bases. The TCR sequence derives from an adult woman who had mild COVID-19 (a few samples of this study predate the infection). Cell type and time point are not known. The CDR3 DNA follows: TGTGCCAGCAGCTTAGGTACTAGCGGGAGCCAAGAGACCCAGTACTTC. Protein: CASSLGTSGSQETQYF.